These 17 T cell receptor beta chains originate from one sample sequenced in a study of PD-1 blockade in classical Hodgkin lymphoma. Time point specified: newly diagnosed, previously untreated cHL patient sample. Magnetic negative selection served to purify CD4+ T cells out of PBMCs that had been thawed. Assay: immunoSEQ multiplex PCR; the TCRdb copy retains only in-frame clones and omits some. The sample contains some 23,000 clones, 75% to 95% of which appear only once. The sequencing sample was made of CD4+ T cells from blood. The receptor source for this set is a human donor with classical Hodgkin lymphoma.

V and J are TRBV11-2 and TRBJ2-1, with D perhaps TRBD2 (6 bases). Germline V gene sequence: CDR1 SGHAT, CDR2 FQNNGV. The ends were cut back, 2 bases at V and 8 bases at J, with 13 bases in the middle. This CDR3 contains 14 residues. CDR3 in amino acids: CASSLRRGNHEQFF. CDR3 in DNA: TGTGCCAGCAGCTTAAGGCGGGGTAATCATGAGCAGTTCTTC.

The CDR3: CASTSGPTGASGNTIYF. In DNA, the CDR3 is TGTGCCAGCACCTCCGGACCGACGGGGGCCTCTGGAAACACCATATATTTT. This chain joins TRBV5-6 and TRBJ1-3; the D gene is possibly TRBD1 (6 bases). Trimming pared 6 bases from V and 0 bases from J, leaving 19 bases between. The CDR3 sequence is 17 residues long. Germline V gives CDR1 SGHDT, CDR2 YYEEEE.

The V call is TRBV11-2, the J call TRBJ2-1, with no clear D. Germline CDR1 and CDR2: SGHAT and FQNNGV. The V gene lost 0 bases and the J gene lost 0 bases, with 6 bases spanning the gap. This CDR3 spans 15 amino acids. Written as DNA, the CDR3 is TGTGCCAGCAGCTTAGATCGCCTCTCCTACAATGAGCAGTTCTTC. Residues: CASSLDRLSYNEQFF.

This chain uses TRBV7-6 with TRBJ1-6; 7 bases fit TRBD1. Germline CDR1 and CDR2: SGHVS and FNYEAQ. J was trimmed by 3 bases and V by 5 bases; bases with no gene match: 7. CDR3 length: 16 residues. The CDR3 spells CASSRQGISYNSPLHF. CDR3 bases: TGTGCCAGCAGCCGACAGGGAATAAGCTATAATTCACCCCTCCACTTT.

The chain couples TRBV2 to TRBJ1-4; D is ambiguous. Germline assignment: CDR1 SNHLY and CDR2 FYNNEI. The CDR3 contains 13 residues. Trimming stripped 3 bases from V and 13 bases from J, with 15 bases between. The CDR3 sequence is CASSEQYGSGLFF. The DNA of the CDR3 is TGTGCCAGCAGTGAGCAGTACGGGAGTGGACTGTTTTTT.

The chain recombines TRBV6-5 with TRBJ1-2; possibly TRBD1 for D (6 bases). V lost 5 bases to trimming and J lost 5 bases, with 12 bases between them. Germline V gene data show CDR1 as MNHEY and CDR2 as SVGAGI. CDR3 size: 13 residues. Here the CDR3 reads CASSGTPFYGYTF. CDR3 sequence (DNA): TGTGCCAGCAGTGGGACACCCTTTTATGGCTACACCTTC.

CDR3 nucleotides: TGTGCCAGCAGGCCGGGACTAGCGGGGGGGGTTGAGCAGTTCTTC. This translates into CASRPGLAGGVEQFF. V is TRBV7-2 and J is TRBJ2-1; 16 nucleotides agree with TRBD2. The V gene's germline CDR1 is SGHTA and CDR2 FQGNSA. After removal of 6 bases from V and 9 bases from J, the junction contained 5 bases not matched to a gene. The CDR3 loop spans 15 amino acids.

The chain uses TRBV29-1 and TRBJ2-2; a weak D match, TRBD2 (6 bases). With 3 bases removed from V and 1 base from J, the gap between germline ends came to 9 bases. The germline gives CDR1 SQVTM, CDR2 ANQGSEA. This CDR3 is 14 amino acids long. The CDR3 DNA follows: TGCAGCGTTGATGCGGGAAGGAACACCGGGGAGCTGTTTTTT. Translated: CSVDAGRNTGELFF.

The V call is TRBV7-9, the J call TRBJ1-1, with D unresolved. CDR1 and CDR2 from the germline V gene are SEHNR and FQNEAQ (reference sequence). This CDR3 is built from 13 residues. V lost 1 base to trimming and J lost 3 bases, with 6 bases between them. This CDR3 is CASSLDGYTEAFF. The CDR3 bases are TGTGCCAGCAGCTTAGATGGGTACACTGAAGCTTTCTTT.

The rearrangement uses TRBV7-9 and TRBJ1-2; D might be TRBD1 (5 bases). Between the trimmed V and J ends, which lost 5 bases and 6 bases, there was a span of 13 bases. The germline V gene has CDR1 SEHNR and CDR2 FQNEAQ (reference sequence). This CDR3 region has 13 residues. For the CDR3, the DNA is TGTGCCAGCAGCACCCTGAGGGGAAATGGCTACACCTTC. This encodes CASSTLRGNGYTF.

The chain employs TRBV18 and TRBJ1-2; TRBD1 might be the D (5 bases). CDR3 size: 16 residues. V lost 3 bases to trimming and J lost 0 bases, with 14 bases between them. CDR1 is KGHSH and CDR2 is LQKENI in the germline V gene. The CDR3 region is CASSPADRLANYGYTF. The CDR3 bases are TGTGCCAGCTCACCCGCTGACAGACTAGCTAACTATGGCTACACCTTC.

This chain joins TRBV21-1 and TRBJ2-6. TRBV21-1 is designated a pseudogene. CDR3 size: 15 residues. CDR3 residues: CASRLQQSRANVLTF. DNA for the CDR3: TGTGCCAGCAGGCTACAACAAAGTCGGGCCAACGTCCTGACTTTC.

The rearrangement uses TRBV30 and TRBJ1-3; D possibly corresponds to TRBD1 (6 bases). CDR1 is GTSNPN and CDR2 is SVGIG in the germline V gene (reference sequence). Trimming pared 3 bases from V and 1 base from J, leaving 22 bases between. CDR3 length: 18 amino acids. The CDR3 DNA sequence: TGTGCCTGGAGGGGGGGCTCGTTGGCCAGGGGATCTGGAAACACCATATATTTT. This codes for CAWRGGSLARGSGNTIYF.

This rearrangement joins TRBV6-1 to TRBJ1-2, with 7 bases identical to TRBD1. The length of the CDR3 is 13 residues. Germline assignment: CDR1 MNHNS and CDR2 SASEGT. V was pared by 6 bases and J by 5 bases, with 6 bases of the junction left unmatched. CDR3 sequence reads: CASRPGQQYGYTF. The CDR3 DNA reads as TGTGCCAGCAGGCCGGGACAGCAATATGGCTACACCTTC.

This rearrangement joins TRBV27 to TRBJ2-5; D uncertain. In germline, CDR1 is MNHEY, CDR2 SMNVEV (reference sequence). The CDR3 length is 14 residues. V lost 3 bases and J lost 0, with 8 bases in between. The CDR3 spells CASSFLQDQETQYF. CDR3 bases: TGTGCCAGCAGTTTCCTGCAGGACCAAGAGACCCAGTACTTC.

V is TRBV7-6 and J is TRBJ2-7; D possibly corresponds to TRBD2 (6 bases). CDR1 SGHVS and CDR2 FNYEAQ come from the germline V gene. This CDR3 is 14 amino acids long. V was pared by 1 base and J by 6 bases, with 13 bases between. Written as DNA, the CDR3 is TGTGCCAGCAGCTTAGACTCGAAGGGAGGCGAGCAGTACTTC. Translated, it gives CASSLDSKGGEQYF.

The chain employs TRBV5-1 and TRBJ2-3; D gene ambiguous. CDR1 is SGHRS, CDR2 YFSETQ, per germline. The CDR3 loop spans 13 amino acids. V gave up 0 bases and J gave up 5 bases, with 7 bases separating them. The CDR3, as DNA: TGCGCCAGCAGCTTGGATACTCGAGATACGCAGTATTTT. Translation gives CASSLDTRDTQYF.